The 11 T cell receptor beta chains below all came from one sample that was sequenced in a study of control samples from healthy donors and cancer patients. Assay: immunoSEQ multiplex PCR; the TCRdb copy retains only in-frame clones and omits some. Among some 130,000 clones listed, roughly 90% were seen once. The specimen sequenced was blood. The source of these receptors is a woman aged 45-65 years in good health.

The chain has TRBV5-1 and TRBJ1-2; D remains ambiguous. This CDR3 region has 14 residues. V was pared by 1 base and J by 2 bases, with 9 bases between. From germline, CDR1 is SGHRS and CDR2 YFSETQ. CDR3 sequence reads: CASSLSPANYGYTF. In nucleotides, the CDR3 is TGCGCCAGCAGCTTGAGTCCGGCCAACTATGGCTACACCTTC.

The rearrangement uses TRBV7-8 and TRBJ1-2; the D is unclear. CDR3 length: 15 residues. V was pared by 5 bases and J by 2 bases, with 15 bases between. Germline V gene sequence: CDR1 SGHVS, CDR2 FQNEAQ. As DNA, the CDR3 is TGTGCCAGCAGCCACGACGCGTCAGGCAACTATGGCTACACCTTC. Its translation is CASSHDASGNYGYTF.

This clone has just one count. This sequence joins TRBV20-1 and TRBJ2-3; D may correspond to TRBD1 or TRBD2 (5 bases each). Deletions cut 3 bases from V and 6 bases from J, with 7 bases between. Germline lookup yields CDR1 DFQATT and CDR2 SNEGSKA (reference sequence). The CDR3 loop spans 11 amino acids. CDR3 loop: CSASGGDTQYF. The CDR3 region has the DNA TGCAGTGCTAGTGGGGGTGATACGCAGTATTTT.

This clone was detected only once. The chain recombines TRBV6-6 with TRBJ1-1; D remains ambiguous. V was trimmed by 8 bases and J by 0 bases, leaving 13 bases between them. The CDR3 extends over 14 amino acids. Germline assignment: CDR1 MNHNY and CDR2 SVGAGI (reference sequence). The DNA of the CDR3 is TGTGCCAGCCACCGGGGAGCTTTGAACACTGAAGCTTTCTTT. Translated, it gives CASHRGALNTEAFF.

The chain combines TRBV5-1 with TRBJ1-1; the match to TRBD1 covers 7 bases. Germline trimming cut 5 bases from V and 3 bases from J; bases unmatched to any gene: 10. The CDR3 runs to 15 residues. CDR1 SGHRS and CDR2 YFSETQ come from the germline V gene. The CDR3 sequence: CASRRQTTGHTEAFF. In DNA, the CDR3 is TGCGCCAGCAGGCGCCAAACGACAGGGCACACTGAAGCTTTCTTT.

This chain connects TRBV2 to TRBJ2-2, with D perhaps matching TRBD1 (5 bases). Germline V CDR1 and CDR2: SNHLY, FYNNEI. V was trimmed by 6 bases and J by 4 bases, leaving 9 bases between them. The CDR3 totals 13 residues. CDR3 sequence: CASRQGPTGELFF. CDR3 in DNA: TGTGCCAGCAGGCAGGGCCCCACCGGGGAGCTGTTTTTT.

This clone was counted between two and nine times. The J gene is TRBJ1-5, the V gene TRBV5-1; 8 nucleotides agree with TRBD1. The length of the CDR3 is 15 residues. Looked up from germline, CDR1 is SGHRS and CDR2 is YFSETQ. Trimming removed 2 bases from V and 2 bases from J; junction bases left unmatched: 3. In DNA, the CDR3 is TGCGCCAGCAGCTTTTCAGGGGGCGGCAATCAGCCCCAGCATTTT. Its translation: CASSFSGGGNQPQHF.

The chain is built from TRBV5-1 and TRBJ2-7, with 9 bases identical to TRBD1. This CDR3 has 18 amino acids. CDR1 is SGHRS and CDR2 is YFSETQ in the germline V gene. V lost 1 base and J lost 1; bases outside the gene matches: 12. CDR3: CASSLWAIGQGRSYEQYF. The CDR3 coding sequence is TGCGCCAGCAGCTTGTGGGCCATCGGACAGGGGCGTTCCTACGAGCAGTACTTC.

This clone is a singleton in its sample. This chain joins TRBV27 and TRBJ2-2; TRBD2 might be the D (5 bases). This CDR3 comprises 13 residues. CDR1 is MNHEY and CDR2 is SMNVEV in the germline V gene (reference sequence). Trimming left V 10 bases short and J 6 bases short, with 15 bases between. The CDR3, as DNA: TGTGCCACTGCCGTGGGCGGGTCCGGGGAGCTGTTTTTT. This gives the protein CATAVGGSGELFF.

This rearrangement joins TRBV18 to TRBJ2-2; D remains ambiguous. The V end was cut by 3 bases, the J end by 7 bases, with 15 bases between. Germline loops: CDR1 KGHSH, CDR2 LQKENI. This CDR3 comprises 15 residues. The CDR3 here is CASSPWRYDNGELFF. Written as DNA, the CDR3 is TGTGCCAGCTCACCCTGGAGATATGATAACGGGGAGCTGTTTTTT.

The CDR3 sequence is CASSGGTVDGEEQFF. DNA for the CDR3: TGTGCCAGCAGCGGCGGGACGGTGGACGGGGAGGAGCAGTTCTTC. V usage is TRBV11-1 and J usage is TRBJ2-1; D may be TRBD2 (6 bases). CDR3 size: 15 residues. Looked up from germline, CDR1 is SGHAT and CDR2 is FQDESV (reference sequence). V dropped 5 bases and J dropped 10 bases, with 21 bases sitting between them.